The 31 T cell receptor beta chains listed next were all sequenced from one sample in a study of T cell repertoires in cytomegalovirus infection. TCRdb reprocessed the reads with MiXCR, giving one entry per CDR3 protein. The sample shows approximately 340,000 distinct CDR3 sequences, about 28% of them seen only once. The antigens these receptors bind are not known. The input for sequencing was cultured PBMCs, taken from culture after CMV antigen stimulation. The receptors were sampled from a human donor in good health (CMV status not recorded). Some clones in this sample may be carry-over from other donors' samples.

This clonotype was counted many times. The chain carries TRBV7-2 and TRBJ2-3; no definite D call. Germline-derived CDR1 and CDR2 are SGHTA and FQGNSA. The CDR3 runs 14 residues. Trimming took off 2 bases at V and 2 bases at J, with 8 bases between the two ends. DNA of the CDR3: TGTGCCAGCAGCTTATATCGTCACACAGATACGCAGTATTTT. Protein product: CASSLYRHTDTQYF.

As for this clonotype: A read error may explain this, as a much larger clone is one base away. The gene calls are TRBV6-6 and TRBJ2-3; D not resolved. Per the germline V gene, CDR1 is MNHNY and CDR2 is SVGAGI (reference sequence). This CDR3 has 11 residues. V lost 6 bases, J lost 5 bases, and 6 bases lay in between. For the CDR3, the DNA is TGTGCCAGCAGCACAAGAGATACGCAGTATTTT. Translation: CASSTRDTQYF.

The chain uses TRBV28 and TRBJ1-2; D ambiguous. Trimming cost V 2 bases and J 6 bases, with 7 bases left between them. The germline gives CDR1 MDHEN, CDR2 SYDVKM. The CDR3 extends over 12 amino acids. This chain's CDR3 is CASSLIRDGYTF. Written as DNA, the CDR3 is TGTGCCAGCAGTTTAATCCGGGATGGCTACACCTTC.

V gene TRBV12-3 or TRBV12-4 combines with J gene TRBJ2-1; 7 bases are a match to TRBD2. The CDR3 has 16 amino acids. V trimming: 4 bases; J trimming: 4 bases; junction bases outside the gene matches: 10. CDR3 nucleotides: TGTGCCAGCAGTTCCCCTGGGAGGGCGTTATACAATGAGCAGTTCTTC. Its protein is CASSSPGRALYNEQFF.

This clonotype was observed a few times. The chain recombines TRBV12-3 or TRBV12-4 with TRBJ2-7; D not certain. V dropped 1 base and J dropped 3 bases, with 10 bases sitting between them. The CDR3 contains 14 residues. For the CDR3, the DNA is TGTGCCAGCAGTTTAGGATGGGTTGGCTACGAGCAGTACTTC. Protein product: CASSLGWVGYEQYF.

This clonotype was observed a handful of times. The J gene is TRBJ1-5, the V gene TRBV19; TRBD1 might be the D (6 bases). V gave up 9 bases and J gave up 5 bases, with 14 bases separating them. The length of the CDR3 is 13 residues. The V gene's germline CDR1 is LNHDA and CDR2 SQIVND (reference sequence). CDR3 residues: CASADYRDQPQHF. Here the CDR3 DNA reads TGTGCCAGCGCGGACTACAGGGATCAGCCCCAGCATTTT.

This clonotype was observed a handful of times. The gene calls are TRBV6-6 and TRBJ2-3; D is unresolved. Between the trimmed V and J ends, which lost 2 bases and 6 bases, there was a span of 6 bases. CDR1 MNHNY and CDR2 SVGAGI come from the germline V gene (reference sequence). There are 12 residues in the CDR3. CDR3 sequence: CASSYRWDTQYF. CDR3 bases: TGTGCCAGCAGTTACCGGTGGGATACGCAGTATTTT.

This clonotype was recorded a few times. The rearrangement links TRBV12-3 or TRBV12-4 to TRBJ2-1; D might be TRBD2 (6 bases). The V end lost 3 bases, the J end lost 4 bases, and 13 bases lay between the germline ends. CDR3 length: 15 residues. CDR3 amino acids: CASSLGDSLYNEQFF. CDR3 sequence (DNA): TGTGCCAGCAGTTTGGGGGACTCGTTGTACAATGAGCAGTTCTTC.

This clonotype was seen more than once but under ten times. The genes are TRBV7-2 and TRBJ2-5, with unresolved D. The germline CDR1 and CDR2 sequences are SGHTA and FQGNSA. CDR3 length: 12 residues. The V end lost 1 base, the J end lost 4 bases, and 4 bases lay between the germline ends. CDR3 DNA: TGTGCCAGCAGCTTAGGGGTAGAGACCCAGTACTTC. Its translation: CASSLGVETQYF.

This clonotype was observed at least ten times. The CDR3 DNA reads TGTGCCAGCAGCTTAGAATTGTGGGGGAGAGGCACAGATACGCAGTATTTT. This codes for CASSLELWGRGTDTQYF. The chain is built from TRBV7-2 and TRBJ2-3; D could derive from TRBD1 or TRBD2 (5 bases each). The CDR3 is made up of 17 amino acids. The V gene lost 1 base and the J gene lost 1 base, with 15 bases spanning the gap. From germline, CDR1 is SGHTA and CDR2 FQGNSA.

This clonotype was seen repeatedly, ten times or more. This chain connects TRBV19 to TRBJ2-1; tentative D call: TRBD1 (5 bases). CDR3 size: 20 residues. The V and J ends lost 1 base and 8 bases respectively, with 30 bases between them. The germline gives CDR1 LNHDA, CDR2 SQIVND (reference sequence). The CDR3 here is CASSIVFWGLKGRDSDEQFF. The DNA for the CDR3 is TGTGCCAGTAGTATAGTCTTTTGGGGCCTTAAGGGCAGGGATAGTGATGAGCAGTTCTTC. Full variable domain (outside the CDR3, taken from reference TRBV19 and TRBJ2-1): DGGITQSPKYLFRKEGQNVTLSCEQNLNHDAMYWYRQDPGQGLRLIYYSQIVNDFQKGDIAEGYSVSREKKESFPLTVTSAQKNPTAFYLCASSIVFWGLKGRDSDEQFFGPGTRLTVL.

J is TRBJ2-5 and V is TRBV12-3 or TRBV12-4, with 10 bases lining up with TRBD2. V shed 5 bases, J shed 2 bases, and the junction held 11 bases outside the gene matches. The CDR3 has 17 amino acids. The CDR3 DNA follows: TGTGCCAGCAGTCCCGGGGCTAGCGGGAGAGTTCAAGAGACCCAGTACTTC. It codes for CASSPGASGRVQETQYF.

V is TRBV7-2 and J is TRBJ1-2; 8 bases match TRBD1. V shed 6 bases, J shed 7 bases, and the junction held 7 bases outside the gene matches. The germline CDR1 and CDR2 sequences are SGHTA and FQGNSA. This CDR3 is built from 13 residues. The CDR3 here is CASSSRGRLGYTF. Written as DNA, the CDR3 is TGTGCCAGCAGTTCCAGGGGGCGCCTTGGCTACACCTTC.

Only a few counts were recorded for this clonotype. The V gene is TRBV19, the J gene TRBJ1-4, with TRBD1 identical over 8 bases. The germline V gene has CDR1 LNHDA and CDR2 SQIVND (reference sequence). The CDR3 has 14 residues. After removal of 5 bases from V and 7 bases from J, the junction contained 6 bases not matched to a gene. CDR3 loop: CASSPPDRAEKLFF. The CDR3 bases are TGTGCCAGTAGTCCCCCGGACAGGGCTGAAAAACTGTTTTTT.

This clonotype was counted between two and nine times. The chain recombines TRBV28 with TRBJ1-1; 10 bases align to TRBD1. Germline V gene lookup returns CDR1 MDHEN and CDR2 SYDVKM. The V segment lost 6 bases and the J segment 11 bases; nucleotides outside the gene matches: 9. The CDR3 sequence is 13 residues long. The CDR3 loop is CASSQGQGLVAFF. The CDR3 bases are TGTGCCAGCAGCCAGGGACAGGGGTTAGTTGCTTTCTTT.

V is TRBV5-3 and J is TRBJ2-2, with TRBD1 matching 7 bases. TRBV5-3 falls under the ORF class, with uncertain function. V trimming: 8 bases; J trimming: 0 bases; junction bases outside the gene matches: 10. This CDR3 has 16 residues. The CDR3 loop is CASRSGQIANTGELFF. Written as DNA, the CDR3 is TGTGCCAGCAGATCGGGACAGATCGCGAACACCGGGGAGCTGTTTTTT.

The chain recombines TRBV7-6 with TRBJ2-6; weak D call: TRBD1 (7 bases). The CDR3 is 18 residues long. CDR1 is SGHVS, CDR2 FNYEAQ, per germline. With 3 bases removed from V and 0 bases from J, the gap between germline ends came to 15 bases. The CDR3, as DNA: TGTGCCAGCAGCTTCCCAGGGGGGAAGAGCTCTGGGGCCAACGTCCTGACTTTC. This encodes CASSFPGGKSSGANVLTF.

The J gene is TRBJ2-5, the V gene TRBV20-1; 12 positions agree with TRBD1. The germline V gene encodes CDR1 DFQATT and CDR2 SNEGSKA (reference sequence). V lost 3 bases, J lost 14 bases, and 16 bases stayed unmatched. CDR3 length: 15 amino acids. Written as DNA, the CDR3 is TGCAGTGCTAGTGGGACAGGGGGCATGGAGACCCGGTCCTACTTC. Protein sequence: CSASGTGGMETRSYF.

The J gene is TRBJ2-3, the V gene TRBV7-9; TRBD1 is a possible D gene (7 bases). The CDR3 has 15 residues. Germline V gene data show CDR1 as SEHNR and CDR2 as FQNEAQ (reference sequence). Trimming removed 3 bases from V and 4 bases from J, with 14 bases in between. The CDR3: CASSFGGTESDTQYF. CDR3 in DNA: TGTGCCAGCAGCTTTGGCGGGACAGAGTCAGATACGCAGTATTTT.

The chain links TRBV7-8 to TRBJ2-3, with D possibly being TRBD1 (5 bases). Germline V gene data show CDR1 as SGHVS and CDR2 as FQNEAQ. The length of the CDR3 is 14 residues. V was clipped by 3 bases and J by 5 bases, with 12 bases between them. The CDR3 DNA is TGTGCCAGCAGCTTCCCCAGGGTGGAAGATACGCAGTATTTT. Its protein product is CASSFPRVEDTQYF.

The CDR3 nucleotides are TGTGCCAGCAGCCAAGATCCAGCGCGCACAGATACGCAGTATTTT. It specifies CASSQDPARTDTQYF. The genes are TRBV3-1 and TRBJ2-3; D ambiguous. Germline V CDR1 and CDR2: LGHDT, YNNKEL (reference sequence). This CDR3 has 15 amino acids. The V end was cut by 0 bases, the J end by 1 base, with 8 bases between.

Only a few counts were recorded for this clonotype. The chain has TRBV19 and TRBJ2-2, with a possible D match to TRBD2 (5 bases). CDR1 and CDR2 from the germline V gene are LNHDA and SQIVND (reference sequence). Trimming took 2 bases from V and 3 from J, leaving 13 bases between them. CDR3 length: 16 residues. The CDR3 loop reads CASSIQRADYTGELFF. CDR3 nucleotides: TGTGCCAGTAGTATACAGAGGGCAGACTACACCGGGGAGCTGTTTTTT.

This clonotype has a handful of counts. The chain is built from TRBV19 and TRBJ2-6, with a weak D call TRBD2 (6 bases). The germline V gene has CDR1 LNHDA and CDR2 SQIVND (reference sequence). This CDR3 spans 14 amino acids. V was clipped by 5 bases and J by 2 bases, with 7 bases between them. CDR3 protein: CASSRGTGANVLTF. CDR3 DNA sequence: TGTGCCAGTAGTCGGGGGACTGGGGCCAACGTCCTGACTTTC.

This chain joins TRBV2 and TRBJ1-1; tentatively, D is TRBD1 (5 bases). This CDR3 comprises 14 residues. The ends were cut back, 7 bases at V and 3 bases at J, with 15 bases in the middle. CDR1 and CDR2 (germline): SNHLY, FYNNEI. In DNA, the CDR3 is TGTGCCAGCATCCGGGACGGTGGGGACACTGAAGCTTTCTTT. Protein sequence: CASIRDGGDTEAFF.

The gene calls are TRBV19 and TRBJ2-5; 10 bases are shared with TRBD1. CDR1 and CDR2 (germline): LNHDA, SQIVND (reference sequence). J lost 1 base, V lost 4 bases, and 6 bases had no gene match. The CDR3 sequence is 16 residues long. The CDR3, as DNA: TGTGCCAGTAGTAGATGGGGACAGGGGTTCCAAGAGACCCAGTACTTC. This codes for CASSRWGQGFQETQYF.

Here the CDR3 reads CASSYLGGGYTF. The CDR3 DNA reads TGTGCCAGCAGTTACCTGGGAGGTGGCTACACCTTC. The chain uses TRBV6-8 and TRBJ1-2; no clear D. Trimming took off 2 bases at V and 7 bases at J, with 8 bases between the two ends. Germline V gives CDR1 MNHGY, CDR2 SAAAGT. The CDR3 is 12 residues long.

This clonotype is labeled as medium-sized. The rearrangement uses TRBV12-3 or TRBV12-4 and TRBJ2-1, with D possibly matching TRBD2 (5 bases). The germline V and J ends were trimmed by 3 bases and 15 bases, with 15 bases remaining between them. The CDR3 sequence is 12 residues long. The CDR3, as DNA: TGTGCCAGCAGTTTTAGGAGGACTGAACGGTTCTTC. Translating gives CASSFRRTERFF.

This clonotype has only a few counts. The rearrangement joins TRBV6-1 to TRBJ1-5, with a weak D call TRBD1 (5 bases). The V end was cut by 3 bases, the J end by 6 bases, with 12 bases between. Germline V gene lookup returns CDR1 MNHNS and CDR2 SASEGT. This CDR3 contains 14 residues. The CDR3 here is CASSERGSGQPQHF. As DNA, the CDR3 is TGTGCCAGCAGTGAGAGGGGCAGCGGTCAGCCCCAGCATTTT.

The chain uses TRBV5-1 and TRBJ1-2; D is undetermined. V was pared by 0 bases and J by 5 bases, with 8 bases between. The CDR3 has 13 amino acids. Germline V lookup: CDR1 SGHRS, CDR2 YFSETQ. The CDR3 region has the DNA TGCGCCAGCAGCTTGGCTCGGGATTATGGCTACACCTTC. Its protein is CASSLARDYGYTF.

As for this clonotype: The junction and the germline gene differ at one end; a read error may be behind it. This chain uses TRBV5-3 with TRBJ1-2; 8 bases are shared with TRBD1. TRBV5-3 is recorded as an ORF, its role being uncertain. This CDR3 is 15 amino acids long. In DNA form, the CDR3 reads TGTGCCAGCAGCTCACTCGACAGGGGTCCTTATGGCTACACCTTC. Translation: CASSSLDRGPYGYTF.

This rearrangement joins TRBV7-8 to TRBJ1-1; D is unresolved. CDR3 length equals 17 residues. Germline V lookup: CDR1 SGHVS, CDR2 FQNEAQ. V dropped 2 bases and J dropped 5 bases, with 21 bases sitting between them. The CDR3 DNA is TGTGCCAGCAGCTTAATATCTCGAGCAGGAGCCGGGACTGAAGCTTTCTTT. It codes for CASSLISRAGAGTEAFF.